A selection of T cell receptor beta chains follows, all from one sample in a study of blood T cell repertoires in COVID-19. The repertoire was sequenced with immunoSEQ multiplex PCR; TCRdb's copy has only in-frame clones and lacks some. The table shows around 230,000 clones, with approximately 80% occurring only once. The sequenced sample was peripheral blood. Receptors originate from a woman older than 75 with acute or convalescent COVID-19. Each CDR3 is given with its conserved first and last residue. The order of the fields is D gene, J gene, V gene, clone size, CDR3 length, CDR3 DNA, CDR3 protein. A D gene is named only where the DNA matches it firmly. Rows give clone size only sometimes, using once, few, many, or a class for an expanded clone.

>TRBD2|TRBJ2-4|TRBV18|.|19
TGTGCCAGCTCAACGGGGGGGGCCTTCCCCACTTCTGCCCAAAACATTCAGTACTTC
CASSTGGAFPTSAQNIQYF
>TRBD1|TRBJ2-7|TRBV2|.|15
TGTGCCAGCAGTGATAGGACAGGGGCCCCCTACGGGCAGTACTTC
CASSDRTGAPYGQYF
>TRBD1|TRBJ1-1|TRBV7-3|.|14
TGTGCCAGCAGCCCGGGACAGGGGGGTACTGAAGCTTTCTTT
CASSPGQGGTEAFF
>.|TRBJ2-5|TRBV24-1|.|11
TGTGCCACCTCCACAGTCGCGACCCAGTACTTC
CATSTVATQYF
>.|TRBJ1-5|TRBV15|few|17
TGTGCCACCAGCAGAGAAAGAGCGGACAGACGCAATCAGCCCCAGCATTTT
CATSRERADRRNQPQHF
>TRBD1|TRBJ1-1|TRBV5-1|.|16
TGCGCCAGCAGCTTGATAGGGGACAGCCTGAACACTGAAGCTTTCTTT
CASSLIGDSLNTEAFF
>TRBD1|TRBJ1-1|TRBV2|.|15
TGTGCCATTGGGACAGGGGGTTTCGGTGTTGCTGAAGCTTTCTTT
CAIGTGGFGVAEAFF
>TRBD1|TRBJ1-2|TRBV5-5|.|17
TGTGCCAGCAGCTTGGCGAATACCGGGACAGGGAGATATGGCTACACCTTC
CASSLANTGTGRYGYTF
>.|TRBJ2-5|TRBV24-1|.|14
TGTGCCACCAGCGCTAGCGCCCCACGAGAGACCCAGTACTTC
CATSASAPRETQYF
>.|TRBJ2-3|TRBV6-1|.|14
TGTGCCAGCAGTGAAGTGGCTGGCACAGATACGCAGTATTTT
CASSEVAGTDTQYF
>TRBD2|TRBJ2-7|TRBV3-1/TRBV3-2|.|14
TGTGCCAGCAGAGGGCGGGGGGGCCCCCTCGAGCAGTACTTC
CASRGRGGPLEQYF
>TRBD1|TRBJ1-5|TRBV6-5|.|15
TGTGCCAGCAGCTTCATAACAGGGGCCGAACAGCCCCAGCATTTT
CASSFITGAEQPQHF
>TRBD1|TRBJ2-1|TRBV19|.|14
TGTGCCAGCGCTCCGACAGGGGGCTACAATGAGCAGTTCTTC
CASAPTGGYNEQFF
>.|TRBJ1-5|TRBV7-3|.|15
TGTGCCAGCAGCGCCGAGGACATCTCCAATCAGCCCCAGCATTTT
CASSAEDISNQPQHF
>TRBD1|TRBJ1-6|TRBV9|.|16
TGTGCCAGCAGCGGACTCCGGGACAGCTATAATTCACCCCTCCACTTT
CASSGLRDSYNSPLHF
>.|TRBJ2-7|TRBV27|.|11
TGTGCCAGCACCTTCGGGGACGAGCAGTACTTC
CASTFGDEQYF
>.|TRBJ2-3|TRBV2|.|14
TGTGCCAGCACGAAGCGGAGTGGCACAGATACGCAGTATTTT
CASTKRSGTDTQYF
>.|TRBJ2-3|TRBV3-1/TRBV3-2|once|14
TGTGCCAGCAGCCTCGGGGGTAACACAGATACGCAGTATTTT
CASSLGGNTDTQYF
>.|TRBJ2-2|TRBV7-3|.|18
TGTGCCAGCAGCTCCGGGACAAGGGCGAACTCAAACACCGGGGAGCTGTTTTTT
CASSSGTRANSNTGELFF
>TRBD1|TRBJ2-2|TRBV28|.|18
TGTGCCAGCAGTTTCATACAGGGGGCAGGCATCAACACCGGGGAGCTGTTTTTT
CASSFIQGAGINTGELFF
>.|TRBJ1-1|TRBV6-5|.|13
TGTGCCAGCAGGTTAGAGTGGAACACTGAAGCTTTCTTT
CASRLEWNTEAFF
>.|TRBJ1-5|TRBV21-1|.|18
TGTGCCCGGGATCGGGGGGAGCATGTGACGGTACGCAATCAGCCCCAGCATTTT
CARDRGEHVTVRNQPQHF
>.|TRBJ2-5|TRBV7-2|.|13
TGTGCCAGCAGATGGCCACCGGAGGAGACCCAGTACTTC
CASRWPPEETQYF
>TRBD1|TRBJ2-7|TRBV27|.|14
TGTGCCAGCAGTTTCCAGGGGGCATCCTACGAGCAGTACTTC
CASSFQGASYEQYF
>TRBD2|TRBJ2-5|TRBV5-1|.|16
TGCGCCAGCAGCCCGTTAGCTAGCGGGGGCCAAGAGACCCAGTACTTC
CASSPLASGGQETQYF
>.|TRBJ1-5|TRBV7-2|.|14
TGTGCCAGCAGCTTGAGGGCGGGCAAGGATCCCCAGCATTTT
CASSLRAGKDPQHF
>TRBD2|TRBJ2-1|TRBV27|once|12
TGTGCCAGCAGTTCGTTAGCGGGTGAGCAGTTCTTC
CASSSLAGEQFF
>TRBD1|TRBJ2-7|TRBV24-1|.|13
TGTGCCACCAGTGATCACCGGGACAGGGAGCAGTACTTC
CATSDHRDREQYF
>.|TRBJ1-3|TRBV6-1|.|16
TGTGCCAGCAGTGAAGGATCACGCGTTCCCGGAAACACCATATATTTT
CASSEGSRVPGNTIYF
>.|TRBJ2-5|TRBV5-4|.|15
TGTGCCAGCAGCCCCGAGGGGGGGGGCGGGGAGACCCAGTACTTC
CASSPEGGGGETQYF
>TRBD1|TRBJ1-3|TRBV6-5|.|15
TGTGCCAGCAGTCCCGGACAGGGCTCTGGAAACACCATATATTTT
CASSPGQGSGNTIYF
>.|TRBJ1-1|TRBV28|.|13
TGTGCCAGCAGTTTAAGCCGGTGGACTGAAGCTTTCTTT
CASSLSRWTEAFF
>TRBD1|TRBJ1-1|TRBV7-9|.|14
TGTGCCAGCAGCTTAGGACAGGGCCACACTGAAGCTTTCTTT
CASSLGQGHTEAFF
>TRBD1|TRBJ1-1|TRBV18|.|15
TGTGCCAGCTCACTACTGGGACAGCCTTTAGGTAAAGCTTTCTTT
CASSLLGQPLGKAFF
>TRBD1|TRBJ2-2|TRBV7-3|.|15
TGTGCCAGCAGCAAACAGGGGGATCGCTCCGGGGAGCTGTTTTTT
CASSKQGDRSGELFF